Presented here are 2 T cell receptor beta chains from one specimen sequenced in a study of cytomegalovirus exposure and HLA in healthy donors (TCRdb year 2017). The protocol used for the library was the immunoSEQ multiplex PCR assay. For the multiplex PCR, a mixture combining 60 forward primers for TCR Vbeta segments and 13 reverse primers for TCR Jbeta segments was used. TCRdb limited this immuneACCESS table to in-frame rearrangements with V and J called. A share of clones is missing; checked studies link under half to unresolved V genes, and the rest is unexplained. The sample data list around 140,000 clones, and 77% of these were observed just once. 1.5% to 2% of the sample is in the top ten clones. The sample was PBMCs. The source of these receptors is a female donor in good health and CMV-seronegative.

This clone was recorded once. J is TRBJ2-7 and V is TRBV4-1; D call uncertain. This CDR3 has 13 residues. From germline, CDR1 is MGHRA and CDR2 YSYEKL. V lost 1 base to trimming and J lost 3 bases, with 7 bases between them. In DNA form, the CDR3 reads TGCGCCAGCAGCCAAGGCGATGGCTACGAGCAGTACTTC. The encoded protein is CASSQGDGYEQYF.

The CDR3 loop is CASSLTPGTGSNEQYF. The CDR3 DNA follows: TGCGCCAGCAGCTTGACCCCCGGGACAGGGTCCAACGAGCAGTACTTC. J is TRBJ2-7 and V is TRBV5-1, with 9 bases matching TRBD1. The length of the CDR3 is 16 residues. Germline-derived CDR1 and CDR2 are SGHRS and YFSETQ. J was trimmed by 5 bases and V by 1 base; bases with no gene match: 10.